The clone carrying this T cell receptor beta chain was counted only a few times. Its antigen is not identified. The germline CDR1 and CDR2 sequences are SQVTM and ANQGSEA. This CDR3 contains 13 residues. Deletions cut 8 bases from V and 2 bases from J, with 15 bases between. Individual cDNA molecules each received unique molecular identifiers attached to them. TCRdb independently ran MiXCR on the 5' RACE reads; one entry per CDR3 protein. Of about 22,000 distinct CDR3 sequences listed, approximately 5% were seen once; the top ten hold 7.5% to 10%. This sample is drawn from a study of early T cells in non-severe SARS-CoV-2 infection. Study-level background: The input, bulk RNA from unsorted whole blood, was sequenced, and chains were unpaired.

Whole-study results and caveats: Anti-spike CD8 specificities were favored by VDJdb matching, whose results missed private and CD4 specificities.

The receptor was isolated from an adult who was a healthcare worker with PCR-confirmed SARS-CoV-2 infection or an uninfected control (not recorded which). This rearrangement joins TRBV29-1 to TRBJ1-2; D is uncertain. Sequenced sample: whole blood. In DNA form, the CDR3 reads TGCAGCACATGGTCGGCGGGGAACTATGGCTACACCTTC. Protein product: CSTWSAGNYGYTF.